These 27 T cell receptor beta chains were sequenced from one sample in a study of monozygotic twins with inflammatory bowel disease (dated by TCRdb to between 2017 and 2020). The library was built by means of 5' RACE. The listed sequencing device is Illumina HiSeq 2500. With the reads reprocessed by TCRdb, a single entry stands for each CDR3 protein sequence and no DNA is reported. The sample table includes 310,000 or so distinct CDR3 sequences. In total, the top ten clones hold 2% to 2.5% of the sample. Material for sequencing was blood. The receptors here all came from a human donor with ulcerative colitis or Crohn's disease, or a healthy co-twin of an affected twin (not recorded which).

The CDR3 loop is CASSLSAGKETQYF. The chain links TRBV7-2 to TRBJ2-5; TCRdb indicates TRBD2, and absent DNA this call remains unverified. CDR1 is SGHTA and CDR2 is FQGNSA in the germline V gene. The CDR3 runs to 14 residues. The entire variable domain, with the rest obtained from reference TRBV7-2 and TRBJ2-5, is as follows: GAGVSQSPSNKVTEKGKDVELRCDPISGHTALYWYRQSLGQGLEFLIYFQGNSAPDKSGLPSDRFSAERTGGSVSTLTIQRTQQEDSAVYLCASSLSAGKETQYFGPGTRLLVL.

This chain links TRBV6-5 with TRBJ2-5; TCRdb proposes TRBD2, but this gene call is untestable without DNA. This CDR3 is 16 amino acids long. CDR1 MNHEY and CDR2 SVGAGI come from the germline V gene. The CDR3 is CATTMTMGLGKETQYF.

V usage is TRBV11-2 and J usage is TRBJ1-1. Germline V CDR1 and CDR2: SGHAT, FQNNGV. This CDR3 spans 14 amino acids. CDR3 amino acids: CASSPERMNTEAFF.

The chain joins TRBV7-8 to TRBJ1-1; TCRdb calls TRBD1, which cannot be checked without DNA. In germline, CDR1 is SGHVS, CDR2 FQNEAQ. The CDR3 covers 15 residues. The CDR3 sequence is CASSSRDRVLTEAFF.

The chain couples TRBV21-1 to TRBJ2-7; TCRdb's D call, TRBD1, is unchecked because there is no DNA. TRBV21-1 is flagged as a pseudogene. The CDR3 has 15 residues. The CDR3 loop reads CARRAGGHMIYEQYF.

CDR3 amino acids: CASSPVLGPNEQFF. This rearrangement joins TRBV7-7 to TRBJ2-1; TCRdb outputs TRBD1, but without DNA this stays unchecked. This CDR3 has 14 residues. Germline V gene data show CDR1 as SSHAT and CDR2 as FNYEAQ (reference sequence).

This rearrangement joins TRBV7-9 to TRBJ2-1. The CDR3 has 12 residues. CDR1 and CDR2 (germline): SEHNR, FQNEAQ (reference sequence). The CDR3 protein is CASSLEASEQFF.

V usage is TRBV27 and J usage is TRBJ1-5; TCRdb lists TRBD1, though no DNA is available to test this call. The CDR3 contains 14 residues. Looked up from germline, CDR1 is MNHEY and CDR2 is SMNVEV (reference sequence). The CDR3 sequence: CASSLGRLGQPQHF.

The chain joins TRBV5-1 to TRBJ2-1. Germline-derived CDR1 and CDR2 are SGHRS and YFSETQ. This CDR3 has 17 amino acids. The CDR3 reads CASSSTIATSSYNEQFF. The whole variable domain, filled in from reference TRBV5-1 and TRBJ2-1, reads KAGVTQTPRYLIKTRGQQVTLSCSPISGHRSVSWYQQTPGQGLQFLFEYFSETQRNKGNFPGRFSGRQFSNSRSEMNVSTLELGDSALYLCASSSTIATSSYNEQFFGPGTRLTVL.

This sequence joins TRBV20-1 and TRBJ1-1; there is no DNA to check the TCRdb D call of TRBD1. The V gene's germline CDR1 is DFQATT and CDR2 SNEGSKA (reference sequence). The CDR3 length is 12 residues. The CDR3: CSAHLGDTEAFF.

The CDR3: CASSTRQSTDTQYF. The rearrangement joins TRBV7-2 to TRBJ2-3; TCRdb's D call of TRBD1 is untestable without DNA. Germline V lookup: CDR1 SGHTA, CDR2 FQGNSA. The CDR3 is made up of 14 amino acids.

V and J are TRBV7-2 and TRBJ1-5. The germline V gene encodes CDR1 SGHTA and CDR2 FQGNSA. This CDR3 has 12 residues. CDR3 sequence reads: CASSLVGQPQHF. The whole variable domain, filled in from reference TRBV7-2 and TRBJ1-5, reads GAGVSQSPSNKVTEKGKDVELRCDPISGHTALYWYRQSLGQGLEFLIYFQGNSAPDKSGLPSDRFSAERTGGSVSTLTIQRTQQEDSAVYLCASSLVGQPQHFGDGTRLSIL.

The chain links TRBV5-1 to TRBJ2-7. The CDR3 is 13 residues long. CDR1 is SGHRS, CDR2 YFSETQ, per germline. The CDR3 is CASSLAASNEQYF.

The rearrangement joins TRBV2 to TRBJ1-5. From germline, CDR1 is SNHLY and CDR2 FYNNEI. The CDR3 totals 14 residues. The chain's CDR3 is CASSPVQSYQPQHF.

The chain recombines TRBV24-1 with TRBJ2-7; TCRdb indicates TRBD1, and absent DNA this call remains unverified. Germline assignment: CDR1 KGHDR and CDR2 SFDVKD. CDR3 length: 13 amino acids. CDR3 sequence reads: CATSDVGQHEQYF.

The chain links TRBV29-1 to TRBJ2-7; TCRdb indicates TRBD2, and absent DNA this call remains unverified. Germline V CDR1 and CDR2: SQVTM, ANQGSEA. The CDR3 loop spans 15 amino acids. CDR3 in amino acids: CSVVPRLAGAYEQYF.

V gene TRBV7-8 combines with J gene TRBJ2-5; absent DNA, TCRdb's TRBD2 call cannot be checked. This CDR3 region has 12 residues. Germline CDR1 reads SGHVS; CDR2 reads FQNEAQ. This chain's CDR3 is CASSFGINTQYF.

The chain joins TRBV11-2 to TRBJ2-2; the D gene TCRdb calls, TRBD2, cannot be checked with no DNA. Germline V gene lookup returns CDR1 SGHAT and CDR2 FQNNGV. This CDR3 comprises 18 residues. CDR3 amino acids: CASSLGLAGARNTGELFF.

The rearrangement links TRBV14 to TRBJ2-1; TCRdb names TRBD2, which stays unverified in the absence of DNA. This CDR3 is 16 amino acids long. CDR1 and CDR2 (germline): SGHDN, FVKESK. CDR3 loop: CASSHALGLRYNEQFF.

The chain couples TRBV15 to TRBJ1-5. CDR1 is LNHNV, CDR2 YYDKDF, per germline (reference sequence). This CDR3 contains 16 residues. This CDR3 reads CATSRDGPEEEQPQHF.

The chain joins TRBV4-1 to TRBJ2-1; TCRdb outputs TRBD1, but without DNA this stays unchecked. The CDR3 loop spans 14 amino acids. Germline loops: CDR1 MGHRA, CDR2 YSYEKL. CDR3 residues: CASSRGDSYNEQFF.

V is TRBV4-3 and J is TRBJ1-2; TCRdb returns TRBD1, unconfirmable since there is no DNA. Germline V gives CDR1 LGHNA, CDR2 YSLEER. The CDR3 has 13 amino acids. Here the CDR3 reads CASSDSARGGYTF.

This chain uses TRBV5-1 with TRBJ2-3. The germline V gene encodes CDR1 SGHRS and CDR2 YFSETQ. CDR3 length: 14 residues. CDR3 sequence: CASSLALATDTQYF.

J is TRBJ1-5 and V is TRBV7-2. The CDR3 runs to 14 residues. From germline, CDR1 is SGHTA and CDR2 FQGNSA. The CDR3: CASSLAVVNQPQHF.

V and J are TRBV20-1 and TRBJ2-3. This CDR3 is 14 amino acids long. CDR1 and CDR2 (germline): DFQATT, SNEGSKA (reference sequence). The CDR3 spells CSALTQLNTDTQYF.

CDR3 sequence reads: CSARGWDGPYNQPQHF. The J gene is TRBJ1-5, the V gene TRBV20-1. The CDR3 spans 16 residues. Looked up from germline, CDR1 is DFQATT and CDR2 is SNEGSKA (reference sequence).

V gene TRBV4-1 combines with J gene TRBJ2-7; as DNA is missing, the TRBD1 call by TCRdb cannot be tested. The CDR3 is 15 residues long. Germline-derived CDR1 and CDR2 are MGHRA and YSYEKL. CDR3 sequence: CASSLSGPRVGEQYF.